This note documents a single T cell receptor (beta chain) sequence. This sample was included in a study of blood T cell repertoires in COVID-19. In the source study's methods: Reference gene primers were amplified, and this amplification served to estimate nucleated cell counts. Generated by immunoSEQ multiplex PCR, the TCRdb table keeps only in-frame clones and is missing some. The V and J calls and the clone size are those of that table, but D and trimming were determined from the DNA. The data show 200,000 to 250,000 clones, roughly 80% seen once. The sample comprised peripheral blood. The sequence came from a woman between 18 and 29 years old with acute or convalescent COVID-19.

This CDR3 reads CSVGGGVATNEKLFF. DNA for the CDR3: TGCAGCGTTGGGGGAGGAGTTGCAACTAATGAAAAACTGTTTTTT. This chain links TRBV29-1 with TRBJ1-4; no clear D. This CDR3 is 15 amino acids long. Germline V gene sequence: CDR1 SQVTM, CDR2 ANQGSEA. The V end lost 4 bases, the J end lost 0 bases, and 12 bases lay between the germline ends.